What follows is one T cell receptor beta chain and its context. No antigen is known for it. Base qualities are not recorded, but no much larger clone differs from it by a single base. The sample's time point label, decoded: peripheral blood 12 weeks after first pembrolizumab dose. Mismatch repair deficiency in every enrolled patient was established by polymerase chain reaction or immunohistochemistry. TCR sequencing was carried out for a few patients who responded to pembrolizumab therapy. In the phase II trial, pembrolizumab PD-1 blockade was tested prospectively in advanced mismatch repair-deficient cancers, no matter which tissue of origin the cancers came from. Peripheral blood T cell samples were collected serially, before PD-1 blockade began and at several time points afterward. Blood sampling times were reported as weeks after the first pembrolizumab dose. The data were taken from a study of PD-1 blockade in mismatch repair-deficient tumors (dated by TCRdb to the late 2010s). About the investigation overall: The trial enrolled some 82 consecutive patients with roughly 13 mismatch repair-deficient cancer types between late 2013 and 2016, all previously treated and progressing. Tumor-associated T cell clones were tracked in the peripheral blood of patients responding to PD-1 blockade by deep sequencing of TCR CDR3 regions. The full study reports these points: Rapid expansion after pembrolizumab followed by contraction, generally before radiologic responses, was shown by tumor-resident clones, which were often undetectable in blood before treatment.

Library generation was performed with the immunoSEQ multiplex PCR assay. The source is immuneACCESS, and TCRdb retained only in-frame sequences with V and J called. Part of the clones is not carried over; for the studies checked, unresolved V genes explain less than half of this, and the remainder is unexplained. The sample table holds tens of thousands of clones, of which nearly 85% were seen once. The biggest ten clones account for 20% of the sample. Via the germline V gene (reference sequence), CDR1 is LNHDA and CDR2 SQIVND. At the junction V is shortened by 3 bases and J by 2 bases, with 14 bases in between. From cysteine to phenylalanine, the CDR3 is 16 amino acids long. The sequence is cut down to CDR3 DNA, 48 bases in frame from base 1.

This chain joins TRBV19 to TRBJ1-5; there is no confident call for the D gene. The receptor's source is an adult with mismatch repair-deficient cancer. Material: peripheral blood, obtained 12 weeks after starting pembrolizumab. Here is the DNA: TGTGCCAGTAGTATCTCCCCGGGTTTGCGCAATCAGCCCCAGCATTTT. Translated, it reads CASSISPGLRNQPQHF. The CDR3 plus the reference TRBV19 and TRBJ1-5 genes for the other parts give the full variable domain: DGGITQSPKYLFRKEGQNVTLSCEQNLNHDAMYWYRQDPGQGLRLIYYSQIVNDFQKGDIAEGYSVSREKKESFPLTVTSAQKNPTAFYLCASSISPGLRNQPQHFGDGTRLSIL.